This TCR beta chain was documented in a study of STAT5B mutations in CD4+ large granular lymphocyte leukemia. Comment on this clone: The antigen is unknown.

Repertoires were generated with immunoSEQ multiplex PCR, while TCRdb's copy carries only in-frame clones and drops some. The sample holds about 48,000 clones, 70% seen once. Germline V gives CDR1 SGDLS, CDR2 YYNGEE. The CDR3 loop spans 16 amino acids. V lost 0 bases and J 3 bases, leaving 16 bases between the germline ends. Study-level results: No patients shared main leukemic clonotypes, though roughly 27% appeared at low frequency elsewhere.

This rearrangement joins TRBV9 to TRBJ2-7; D perhaps matches TRBD2 (5 bases). The sequenced material came from CD4+ T cells from blood buffy coats. The TCR originated in a human donor in good health. CDR3 sequence reads: CASSVGSRGPFYEQYF. CDR3 DNA sequence: TGTGCCAGCAGCGTAGGAAGCCGGGGTCCATTCTACGAGCAGTACTTC.